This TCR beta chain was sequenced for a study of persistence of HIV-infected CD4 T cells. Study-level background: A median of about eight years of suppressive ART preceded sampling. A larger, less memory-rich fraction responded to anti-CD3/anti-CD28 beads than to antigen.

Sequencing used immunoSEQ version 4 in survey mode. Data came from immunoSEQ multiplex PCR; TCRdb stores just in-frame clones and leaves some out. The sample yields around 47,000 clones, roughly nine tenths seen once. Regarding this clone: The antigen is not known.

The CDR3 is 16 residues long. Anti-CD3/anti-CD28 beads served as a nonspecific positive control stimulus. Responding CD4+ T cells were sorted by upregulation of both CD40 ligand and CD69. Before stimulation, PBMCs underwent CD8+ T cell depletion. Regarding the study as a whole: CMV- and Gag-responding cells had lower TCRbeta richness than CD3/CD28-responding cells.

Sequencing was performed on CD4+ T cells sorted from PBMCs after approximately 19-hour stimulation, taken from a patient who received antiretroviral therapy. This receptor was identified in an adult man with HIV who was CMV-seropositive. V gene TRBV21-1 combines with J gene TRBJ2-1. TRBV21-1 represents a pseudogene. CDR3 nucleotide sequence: TGTGCCAGCAGCCCTGCGGCAGGTTGTCACCCCAATGAGCAGTTCTTC. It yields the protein CASSPAAGCHPNEQFF.